This entry concerns a single T cell receptor beta chain. The length of the CDR3 is 14 residues. Germline trimming cut 2 bases from V and 5 bases from J; bases unmatched to any gene: 4. Germline CDR1 is SGHRS and CDR2 is YFSETQ. This record comes from a study of blood T cells in healthy people across ages. Every participating donor contributed approximately 10 milliliters of peripheral blood through a draw. Next came a second PCR, run for roughly 6 to 11 cycles, which used a sample-barcoded 5' primer along with a J-beta primer mix. Each cDNA was tagged by a template-switch adaptor containing 12 random nucleotides. TCRdb processed the 5' RACE reads anew with MiXCR; each CDR3 protein has one entry. Of around 320,000 distinct CDR3 sequences detected, 25% to 30% appear once; the ten largest clones hold roughly 28%.

This receptor was identified in a woman in her 70s in good health. The sequencing sample was made of blood. V usage is TRBV5-1 and J usage is TRBJ2-1; 7 bases line up with TRBD1. CDR3: CASSFLTGDNEQFF. The DNA of the CDR3 is TGCGCCAGCAGCTTCCTCACAGGGGACAATGAGCAGTTCTTC.